This TCR beta chain was found in a study of OX40 agonist ivuxolimab in advanced cancers. Study information: Ivuxolimab was administered intravenously to patients at 0.01 to 10 mg/kg every 2 weeks. Study observations and caveats: Individuals who were partial responders at 0.1-3.0 mg/kg had clonal expansion that ranked among the lowest. Mean expanded clone counts were higher in CD8+ than CD4+ T cells.

Germline CDR1 SGHTA, CDR2 FQGNSA. The CDR3 is 16 residues long. The germline V and J ends were trimmed by 0 bases and 5 bases, with 16 bases remaining between them. The table came from immunoSEQ multiplex PCR; TCRdb's copy has only in-frame clones and leaves some out. The profile shows about 120,000 clones, 80% to 90% of them singletons. Of note for this clone: Antigen unknown.

Sequencing was performed on CD4+ or CD8+ T cells sorted from blood, taken in a trial of the OX40 agonist ivuxolimab. This sequence was found in an adult with an advanced solid tumor such as melanoma, head and neck, liver or kidney cancer. V and J are TRBV7-2 and TRBJ2-5, with D perhaps matching TRBD2 (7 bases). Here the CDR3 DNA reads TGTGCCAGCAGCTTAGCTCGTGTGGGGGGGCGGGAGACCCAGTACTTC. Residues: CASSLARVGGRETQYF.